This record looks at one T cell receptor (beta chain) sequence and its context. There are many counts of this clonotype. The antigen it recognizes is unknown. Per-nucleotide qualities are absent, and no much larger clonotype sits a single base away. The source of the sample is a study of CD8+CD57+ T cells in acquired aplastic anemia (dated 2018 in TCRdb). Study-wide context: A mean of roughly 3.2 ug of DNA, ranging from roughly 0.17 to 30 ug, was extracted from sorted CD4+ and CD8+ cells. CD8+CD57+ expansion was defined as a frequency above the mean frequency observed in healthy subjects.

TCR beta VDJ combination and CDR3 sequence profiling used genomic DNA as the template. An Illumina HiSeq 2000 was used for TCR repertoire sequencing. Processing in the source paper ran as follows. Repertoire assessment relied on Simpson's diversity index, CDR3 size and DJ length profiles, and TRBV/TRBJ rearrangement plots. The most abundant DNA sequence in the deep sequencing data was taken as the immunodominant clone. CDR3 amino acid sequences were checked for sharing between subjects and were compared against published repertoires and the VDJdb database. TCRdb applied fastp at Q25 and MiXCR to the public reads, then kept only in-frame beta chains. Each record represents a unique CDR3 protein, reported with the most common genes and DNA among its rows. TCRdb's processing, not the authors' own work, is the source of the V and J calls. The sample table records 450,000 to 600,000 distinct CDR3 sequences; approximately 33% of these occur just once. Less than 0.85% of the sample lies in the top ten.

The patients picked for sequencing were ones in whom flow cytometry had shown an expansion of CD8+CD57+ cells. Severe acquired aplastic anemia was diagnosed in all patients according to International Study of Aplastic Anemia and Agranulocytosis and Camitta criteria. At the time blood was sampled, none of the patients had received any therapy. TCR repertoires of sorted CD4+ and CD8+ blood T cells from severe aplastic anemia patients and healthy subjects were deep-sequenced in the study. Patients were enrolled in the USA under clinicaltrials.gov protocols 00001620, 01623167, 00001397, 00071045, 00081523 and 00961064. Ficoll-Paque density gradient centrifugation was used to isolate peripheral blood mononuclear cells. Before DNA extraction, CD4+ and CD8+ T cells were sorted by FACS or by magnetic beads. V lost 1 base and J lost 1 base; the stretch between them is 4 bases long. CDR1 and CDR2 are drawn from the germline V gene: SGHTA, FQGTGA. The CDR3 covers 13 residues, taking in both the cysteine and the phenylalanine. The entry retains the CDR3 DNA only, 39 bases that are in frame from base 1.

Findings and caveats that apply to the study as a whole: No significant difference in CD8+ Simpson's diversity was found between patients and healthy controls (P=0.060). Fewer than 30 CD8+ CDR3 sequences were found in both patients and controls but appeared to be highly expressed in patients and within the immunodominant clones of the patients.

Sequencing was performed on sorted CD4+, CD8+, or CD8+CD57+ T cells (not recorded which) from PBMCs. This sequence was found in a human donor with aplastic anemia. The chain couples TRBV7-3 to TRBJ1-1; too little of a D gene remains to name it. The CDR3 protein: CASSLNRNTEAFF. The DNA sequence follows: TGTGCCAGCAGCTTAAACCGGAACACTGAAGCTTTCTTT.